This T cell receptor beta chain was captured in a study of spatial heterogeneity in lung cancer. This clonotype occurred a few times. The antigen remains unidentified. The V end lost 1 base, the J end lost 7 bases, and 15 bases lay between the germline ends. Germline V CDR1 and CDR2: SGHAT, FQNNGV. The CDR3 has 15 amino acids. A single record per CDR3 protein comes from TCRdb applying MiXCR to the 5' RACE reads. In the table there are about 100,000 distinct CDR3 sequences, 3.5% to 5% of which are singletons. Time point described: sample taken at primary tumor resection. Study observations and caveats: The study found that expanded intratumoral alpha and beta TCR counts tracked tumor mutation counts. Of tumor T cells, an estimated coverage of approximately 6.4% was reached for alpha chains and less than 15% for beta chains.

The source material was lung tumor tissue, sampled at surgery. The sequence derives from a male donor with early-stage non-small cell lung cancer. This chain connects TRBV11-2 to TRBJ2-3, with D unresolved. The CDR3 reads CASSLAITTTHTQYF. The DNA for the CDR3 is TGTGCCAGCAGCTTAGCTATCACCACCACGCATACGCAGTATTTT. Looking up the rest from reference TRBV11-2 and TRBJ2-3 gives the full variable domain: EAGVAQSPRYKIIEKRQSVAFWCNPISGHATLYWYQQILGQGPKLLIQFQNNGVVDDSQLPKDRFSAERLKGVDSTLKIQPAKLEDSAVYLCASSLAITTTHTQYFGPGTRLTVL.